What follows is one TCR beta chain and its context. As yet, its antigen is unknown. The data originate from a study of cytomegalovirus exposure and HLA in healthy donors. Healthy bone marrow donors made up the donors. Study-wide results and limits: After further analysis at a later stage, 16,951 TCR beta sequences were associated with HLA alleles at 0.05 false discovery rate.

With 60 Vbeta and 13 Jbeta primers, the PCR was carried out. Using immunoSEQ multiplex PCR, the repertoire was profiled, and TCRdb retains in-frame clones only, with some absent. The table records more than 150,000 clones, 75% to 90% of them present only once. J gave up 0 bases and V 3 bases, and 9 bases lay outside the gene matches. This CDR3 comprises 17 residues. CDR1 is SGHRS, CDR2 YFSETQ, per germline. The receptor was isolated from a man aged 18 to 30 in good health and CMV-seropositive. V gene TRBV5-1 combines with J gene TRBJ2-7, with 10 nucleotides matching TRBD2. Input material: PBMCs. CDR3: CASSSRSGTSDSYEQYF. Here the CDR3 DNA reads TGCGCCAGCAGCTCTCGATCCGGGACTAGCGACTCCTACGAGCAGTACTTC. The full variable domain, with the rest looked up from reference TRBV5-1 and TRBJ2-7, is KAGVTQTPRYLIKTRGQQVTLSCSPISGHRSVSWYQQTPGQGLQFLFEYFSETQRNKGNFPGRFSGRQFSNSRSEMNVSTLELGDSALYLCASSSRSGTSDSYEQYFGPGTRLTVT.